These 31 T cell receptor beta chains came from one sample sequenced in a study of metastatic and nonmetastatic thyroid tumors. Each patient came to thyroid surgery without any prior treatment (of any kind). TCRdb re-analyzed the PCR reads using MiXCR. The table has approximately 40,000 clones, 25% to 35% seen once. The sample was blood. These TCRs come from a male donor with papillary thyroid cancer or a benign thyroid nodule (not recorded which). Some clones in this sample may be carry-over from other donors' samples.

This CDR3 is CASRYRLAGEDTQYF. CDR3 nucleotides: TGCGCCAGCAGGTACCGACTAGCGGGAGAAGATACGCAGTATTTT. The genes are TRBV4-1 and TRBJ2-3; 12 bases match TRBD2. CDR1 and CDR2 from the germline V gene are MGHRA and YSYEKL. The CDR3 has 15 amino acids. J was trimmed by 5 bases and V by 6 bases; bases with no gene match: 6.

This clone has just a few counts. A much larger clone sits a single nucleotide away, making a read error possible. The chain carries TRBV5-6 and TRBJ1-6; D not resolved. With 3 bases removed from V and 13 bases from J, the gap between germline ends came to 14 bases. The CDR3 extends over 13 amino acids. In germline, CDR1 is SGHDT, CDR2 YYEEEE. The CDR3 sequence is CASSSIPLWPLHF. In DNA, the CDR3 is TGTGCCAGCAGCTCGATACCCCTTTGGCCCCTCCACTTT.

By its share, this clone is medium-sized. The chain links TRBV19 to TRBJ2-3; TRBD2 agrees at 11 bases. The germline gives CDR1 LNHDA, CDR2 SQIVND (reference sequence). The length of the CDR3 is 13 residues. After removal of 5 bases from V and 12 bases from J, the junction contained 7 bases not matched to a gene. CDR3 loop: CASSSGTSGAQYF. In nucleotides, the CDR3 is TGTGCCAGTAGTTCCGGGACTAGCGGAGCTCAGTATTTT.

The CDR3 loop is CASSQGLGTQYF. The CDR3 coding sequence is TGTGCCAGCAGCCAGGGCCTCGGTACGCAGTATTTT. This chain links TRBV3-1 with TRBJ2-3; D ambiguous. The CDR3 has 12 residues. With 3 bases removed from V and 8 bases from J, the gap between germline ends came to 9 bases. Germline V gene sequence: CDR1 LGHDT, CDR2 YNNKEL (reference sequence).

This clone was detected ten times or more. The chain carries TRBV4-2 and TRBJ1-2; D is perhaps TRBD1 (5 bases). V was pared by 0 bases and J by 5 bases, with 13 bases between. The CDR3 has 15 residues. Germline CDR1 and CDR2: LGHNA and YNFKEQ. The CDR3 nucleotides are TGTGCCAGCAGCCAAGATCTTGGGGCCGGGTATGGCTACACCTTC. It specifies CASSQDLGAGYGYTF.

This clone came up a few times. The chain employs TRBV20-1 and TRBJ2-3; 9 bases align to TRBD1. CDR3 length: 18 amino acids. Germline values: CDR1 DFQATT, CDR2 SNEGSKA (reference sequence). V dropped 4 bases and J dropped 2; count of bases not matched to a gene: 16. The CDR3 DNA follows: TGCAGTGCTATAGATCGAGGTGGGACAGGGTCGGCCACAGATACGCAGTATTTT. Amino acid sequence: CSAIDRGGTGSATDTQYF.

A word on this clone: Because the CDR3 is missing its conserved closing phenylalanine or tryptophan, this is likely a read error. The limits of the CDR3 on the DNA are not certain, so only TCRdb's listed CDR3 is given. This chain joins TRBV6-2 or TRBV6-3 and TRBJ2-7; the tabulated D call, TRBD2, remains unverified against the DNA. Germline V lookup: CDR1 MNHEY, CDR2 SVGEGT. The CDR3 has 14 amino acids, counting both end residues. The CDR3 loop reads CASTGTSASYEKYL.

This clone was seen more than once but under ten times. J is TRBJ2-5 and V is TRBV28, with 7 bases that match TRBD1. Germline CDR1 MDHEN, CDR2 SYDVKM. V was clipped by 5 bases and J by 4 bases; unmatched bases: 4. The CDR3 extends over 13 amino acids. CDR3 amino acids: CASSLRQGETQYF. CDR3 DNA sequence: TGTGCCAGCAGTCTAAGACAGGGAGAGACCCAGTACTTC.

In its sample, this clone was seen many times. Other DNA sequences from this sample encode an identical CDR3 as well. The gene calls are TRBV5-1 and TRBJ2-3; the D gene is possibly TRBD2 (5 bases). V lost 4 bases and J lost 2, with 14 bases in between. This CDR3 has 15 residues. Per the germline V gene, CDR1 is SGHRS and CDR2 is YFSETQ. The CDR3 coding sequence is TGCGCCAGCAGCCCGGGGTCGGGGATCACAGATACGCAGTATTTT. It translates to CASSPGSGITDTQYF.

Relative to its sample, this clone is medium-sized. This sequence joins TRBV6-2 or TRBV6-3 and TRBJ1-6; no clear D gene. The CDR3 loop spans 14 amino acids. V was clipped by 2 bases and J by 7 bases, with 9 bases between them. Germline V gives CDR1 MNHEY, CDR2 SVGEGT. The CDR3 DNA is TGTGCCAGCAGTTACGAGGCAGAGAATTCACCCCTCCACTTT. It encodes CASSYEAENSPLHF.

The J gene is TRBJ2-1, the V gene TRBV6-1; D ambiguous. V shed 8 bases and J shed 0 bases, with 11 bases lying between them. CDR3 length: 14 residues. Germline V gene sequence: CDR1 MNHNS, CDR2 SASEGT. The CDR3 loop is CASDVSSSYNEQFF. The CDR3, as DNA: TGTGCCAGCGACGTAAGTAGCTCCTACAATGAGCAGTTCTTC.

The chain couples TRBV6-1 to TRBJ1-5; 7 bases line up with TRBD1. The CDR3 is 14 amino acids. V dropped 5 bases and J dropped 7; count of bases not matched to a gene: 8. Germline V lookup: CDR1 MNHNS, CDR2 SASEGT. This CDR3 is CASSTRQGYQPQHF. CDR3 in DNA: TGTGCCAGCAGTACACGACAGGGATACCAGCCCCAGCATTTT.

In its sample, this clone was seen a few times. One end of the junction fails to match germline, which may point to a read error. The V and J genes are TRBV6-1 and TRBJ2-2; 8 bases are a match to TRBD1. The CDR3 consists of 16 residues. Per germline, CDR1 MNHNS and CDR2 SASEGT. CDR3 region: CASRFVTGASIGELSF. The CDR3 nucleotides read TGTGCCAGCAGGTTTGTGACAGGGGCCAGCATCGGGGAGCTGTCTTTT.

This clone was seen a few times. At one end, the junction sequence differs from germline, possibly due to a read error. V and J are TRBV6-1 and TRBJ2-5; D ambiguous. Germline loops: CDR1 MNHNS, CDR2 SASEGT. This CDR3 is built from 15 residues. The CDR3 sequence: CASDPSVLRQETRYF. The CDR3 coding sequence is TGTGCCAGTGATCCATCGGTACTGAGGCAAGAGACCCGGTACTTC.

The chain links TRBV10-2 to TRBJ2-7; tentatively, D is TRBD2 (5 bases). The CDR3 consists of 16 residues. The germline V gene encodes CDR1 WSHSY and CDR2 SAAADI. Trimming pared 8 bases from V and 3 bases from J, leaving 23 bases between. The CDR3 DNA reads TGCGCCAGCCGGGGTAGCTGGAGCCGAGCGTGCTACGAGCAGTACTTC. Its protein product is CASRGSWSRACYEQYF.

The sample holds a few counts of this clone. The chain is built from TRBV20-1 and TRBJ2-1; 8 nucleotides match TRBD2. CDR1 DFQATT and CDR2 SNEGSKA come from the germline V gene (reference sequence). The CDR3 covers 14 residues. V shed 2 bases and J 3 bases; nucleotides not matched to a gene: 3. CDR3 DNA: TGCAGTGCTAGACCGGGACTAGACTACAATGAGCAGTTCTTC. Amino acid sequence: CSARPGLDYNEQFF.

Ten or more counts support this clone. J is TRBJ2-7 and V is TRBV18, with 7 bases matching TRBD1. Trimming took 6 bases from V and 4 from J; bases not matched to a gene: 12. Per germline, CDR1 KGHSH and CDR2 LQKENI. The CDR3 totals 15 residues. In DNA form, the CDR3 reads TGTGCCAGCTCTCTCCGCGGCAGGGGGATGTACGAGCAGTACTTC. This translates into CASSLRGRGMYEQYF.

Worth noting for this clone: The CDR3 carries no conserved terminal phenylalanine or tryptophan, so it likely arises from a read error. Here the CDR3 reads CASSPVGLGQPQHL. As DNA, the CDR3 is TGTGCCAGTAGTCCGGTTGGGTTGGGTCAGCCCCAGCATTTG. The V gene is TRBV19, the J gene TRBJ1-5; D is unclear. V was cut by 5 bases and J by 6 bases, with 14 bases left in between. The length of the CDR3 is 14 residues. Germline CDR1 and CDR2: LNHDA and SQIVND (reference sequence).

In this sample, this clone turned up many times. It may be a read error: a sequence one base away is much more abundant. The genes are TRBV6-1 and TRBJ2-7; 8 nucleotides agree with TRBD2. Germline V CDR1 and CDR2: MNHNS, SASEGT. The CDR3 loop spans 16 amino acids. The V gene end was trimmed by 8 bases and the J gene end by 4 bases; junction bases not matched to a gene: 16. CDR3 coding DNA: TGTGCCAGCCCGGCAGTAGTAGCGGGGCAAGATTACGAGCAGTACTTC. Its protein is CASPAVVAGQDYEQYF.

The chain employs TRBV20-1 and TRBJ1-1; 7 bases line up with TRBD1. CDR3 size: 15 residues. Germline V gene data show CDR1 as DFQATT and CDR2 as SNEGSKA (reference sequence). After removal of 5 bases from V and 6 bases from J, the junction contained 15 bases not matched to a gene. The CDR3 loop reads CSAAGGGSMKAEAFF. The CDR3 region has the DNA TGCAGTGCTGCAGGGGGAGGGAGCATGAAAGCTGAAGCTTTCTTT.

Ten or more counts support this clone. A read error may explain this, as a much larger clone is one base away. The sample holds other DNA sequences that translate to the same CDR3. CDR3 sequence reads: CASSLGQVSYNEQFF. The CDR3 region has the DNA TGTGCCAGCAGCCTCGGACAAGTCTCCTACAATGAGCAGTTCTTC. This chain joins TRBV27 and TRBJ2-1, with D possibly TRBD1 on 5 matching bases. Looked up from germline, CDR1 is MNHEY and CDR2 is SMNVEV (reference sequence). This CDR3 spans 15 amino acids. V was cut by 6 bases and J by 0 bases, with 12 bases left in between.

The sample holds many counts of this clone. The chain links TRBV6-5 to TRBJ1-5, with D tentatively TRBD1 (5 bases). The germline V gene encodes CDR1 MNHEY and CDR2 SVGAGI. The CDR3 runs to 14 residues. V lost 1 base and J 3 bases, leaving 7 bases between the germline ends. CDR3 bases: TGTGCCAGCAGTTACTTAGGGGACAATCAGCCCCAGCATTTT. This codes for CASSYLGDNQPQHF.

This clone is a singleton in its sample. A read error may account for a junction end that differs from germline. The chain joins TRBV11-2 to TRBJ1-2; D might be TRBD1 (5 bases). The CDR3 runs to 14 residues. Germline V lookup: CDR1 SGHAT, CDR2 FQNNGV. The CDR3, as DNA: TGTACCAGCAGCTTCTCTTTCAGGGAGAGAGGCTACACCTTC. This codes for CTSSFSFRERGYTF.

A note on this clone: The junction does not match germline at one end; this may be a read error. The J gene is TRBJ2-2, the V gene TRBV11-1, with 10 bases that match TRBD2. CDR3 size: 16 residues. CDR1 is SGHAT and CDR2 is FQDESV in the germline V gene (reference sequence). In nucleotides, the CDR3 is TGTGCCAGCAGCTGGGGAACTAGCGGGAACACCGGGGATCTGTTTTTT. It yields the protein CASSWGTSGNTGDLFF. The entire variable domain, with the rest obtained from reference TRBV11-1 and TRBJ2-2, is as follows: EAEVAQSPRYKITEKSQAVAFWCDPISGHATLYWYRQILGQGPELLVQFQDESVVDDSQLPKDRFSAERLKGVDSTLKIQPAELGDSAMYLCASSWGTSGNTGDLFFGEGSRLTVL.

This clone was picked up many times. The chain uses TRBV29-1 and TRBJ2-7, with unresolved D. Trimming removed 2 bases from V and 4 bases from J, with 24 bases in between. From germline, CDR1 is SQVTM and CDR2 ANQGSEA. The CDR3 loop spans 17 amino acids. The CDR3 DNA follows: TGCAGCGTTGAAAGTGTGGTCGGATTCGCAGGAAGTTACGAGCAGTACTTC. Encoded protein: CSVESVVGFAGSYEQYF.

As regards this clone: At one boundary the junction diverges from the germline segment, which might be a read error. The chain uses TRBV12-3 or TRBV12-4 and TRBJ2-1; 8 nucleotides agree with TRBD2. The CDR3 extends over 16 amino acids. The DNA of the CDR3 is TGTGCCAGCAGCCCTCGGACTAGCTGGGCCTACAATGAGCAGGTCTTC. It is translated as CASSPRTSWAYNEQVF.

The V call is TRBV20-1, the J call TRBJ2-1; 14 nucleotides agree with TRBD2. The CDR3 totals 15 residues. V lost 5 bases to trimming and J lost 7 bases; unmatched junction nucleotides: 7. Germline CDR1 is DFQATT and CDR2 is SNEGSKA (reference sequence). CDR3 region: CSAPGLAGDGNEQFF. CDR3 sequence (DNA): TGCAGTGCTCCGGGACTAGCGGGGGACGGGAATGAGCAGTTCTTC.

This clone was picked up many times. This sequence joins TRBV5-6 and TRBJ2-1, with D possibly being TRBD2 (6 bases). Trimming removed 9 bases at V and 6 bases at J, with 25 bases between. This CDR3 comprises 16 residues. Germline V gene data show CDR1 as SGHDT and CDR2 as YYEEEE. CDR3 DNA: TGTGCCACGGAAACCCGGGGGACCCCGGGCGGCAATGAGCAGTTCTTC. It encodes CATETRGTPGGNEQFF.

The V and J genes are TRBV5-1 and TRBJ1-2; D ambiguous. Per germline, CDR1 SGHRS and CDR2 YFSETQ. This CDR3 is built from 13 residues. V was trimmed by 4 bases and J by 8 bases, leaving 15 bases between them. The CDR3 here is CASSPQKIEGYTF. CDR3 sequence (DNA): TGCGCCAGCAGCCCTCAGAAAATAGAAGGCTACACCTTC.

The V and J genes are TRBV11-1 and TRBJ2-7, with D perhaps matching TRBD1 or TRBD2 (6 bases each). There are 17 residues in the CDR3. The ends were cut back, 6 bases at V and 6 bases at J, with 27 bases in the middle. Per the germline V gene, CDR1 is SGHAT and CDR2 is FQDESV (reference sequence). In DNA form, the CDR3 reads TGTGCCAGCAGTCCACCTCCGGAGGGGGAGTTTGCCCTCGAGCAGTACTTC. It encodes CASSPPPEGEFALEQYF.

V gene TRBV20-1 combines with J gene TRBJ1-5; D not certain. The J call may be mistaken, given a closer DNA end match to TRBJ2-3. From germline, CDR1 is DFQATT and CDR2 SNEGSKA (reference sequence). The CDR3 is 13 residues long. Here the CDR3 reads CSASQWVEEPQYF. In DNA form, the CDR3 reads TGCAGTGCTAGTCAATGGGTCGAGGAGCCCCAGTATTTT.